The 21 T cell receptor beta chains given below trace back to one sample, sequenced in a study of T cell repertoires in cytomegalovirus infection. These receptors' targets are unknown. A single record per CDR3 protein comes from TCRdb applying MiXCR to the reads. The sample includes approximately 910,000 distinct CDR3 sequences, less than 35% of them seen just once. This material consisted of cultured CD8+ T cells from PBMCs, taken from culture after CMV antigen stimulation. These receptors all stem from a human donor in good health (CMV status not recorded). Some clones in this sample may be carry-over from other donors' samples.

As DNA, the CDR3 is TGTGCCAGCAGTTTAGAGGGGTTTTACTACAATGAGCAGTTCTTC. The encoded protein is CASSLEGFYYNEQFF. V gene TRBV27 combines with J gene TRBJ2-1; D possibly uses TRBD1 or TRBD2 (5 bases each). The CDR3 is 15 amino acids. CDR1 and CDR2 from the germline V gene are MNHEY and SMNVEV (reference sequence). The V end lost 2 bases, the J end lost 3 bases, and 11 bases lay between the germline ends.

This clonotype has at least ten counts. This rearrangement joins TRBV12-3 or TRBV12-4 to TRBJ2-2; D gene ambiguous. The CDR3 consists of 12 residues. Trimming shortened V by 0 bases and J by 7 bases, and 3 bases separated the two germline ends. CDR3 region: CASSLAGGELFF. In DNA form, the CDR3 reads TGTGCCAGCAGTTTAGCTGGCGGGGAGCTGTTTTTT.

In nucleotides, the CDR3 is TGTGCCAGCAGCCCCCCTCTGGGGTCAGAAGAGACCCAGTACTTC. It is translated as CASSPPLGSEETQYF. This chain joins TRBV7-6 and TRBJ2-5, with D unclear. Germline CDR1 is SGHVS and CDR2 is FNYEAQ. The CDR3 consists of 15 residues. The V and J ends lost 5 bases and 3 bases respectively, with 16 bases between them.

The chain recombines TRBV7-9 with TRBJ1-1, with 7 bases identical to TRBD1. The CDR3 totals 14 residues. From germline, CDR1 is SEHNR and CDR2 FQNEAQ (reference sequence). V lost 5 bases and J lost 4; bases outside the gene matches: 7. CDR3 sequence: CASSTGQVGTEAFF. As DNA, the CDR3 is TGTGCCAGCAGCACCGGACAGGTGGGCACTGAAGCTTTCTTT.

The genes are TRBV19 and TRBJ1-1; 9 nucleotides match TRBD1. Germline CDR1 is LNHDA and CDR2 is SQIVND (reference sequence). With V trimmed by 10 bases and J by 0 bases, 9 bases remained unmatched. The CDR3 totals 15 residues. CDR3 in DNA: TGTGCCACGCAACCTGACAGGGGGATGAACACTGAAGCTTTCTTT. Translation gives CATQPDRGMNTEAFF.

The V and J genes are TRBV2 and TRBJ1-3; perhaps TRBD1 as D (6 bases). V was trimmed by 10 bases and J by 4 bases, leaving 14 bases between them. Germline-derived CDR1 and CDR2 are SNHLY and FYNNEI. This CDR3 is 13 amino acids long. The CDR3 bases are TGTGCCACCTTCACAGGGTCCGGAAACACCATATATTTT. This encodes CATFTGSGNTIYF. Full variable domain (remainder filled in from reference TRBV2 and TRBJ1-3): EPEVTQTPSHQVTQMGQEVILRCVPISNHLYFYWYRQILGQKVEFLVSFYNNEISEKSEIFDDQFSVERPDGSNFTLKIRSTKLEDSAMYFCATFTGSGNTIYFGEGSWLTVV.

The chain carries TRBV7-9 and TRBJ2-2; 10 bases are a match to TRBD2. The CDR3 consists of 17 residues. Trimming took 2 bases from V and 7 from J; bases not matched to a gene: 10. Germline CDR1 is SEHNR and CDR2 is FQNEAQ (reference sequence). The CDR3 DNA follows: TGTGCCAGCAGCTTAAATCCCGGACTAGCGGTGGGCGGGGAGCTGTTTTTT. It encodes CASSLNPGLAVGGELFF.

Comments on this clonotype: This may be a read error, as it is one base from a much larger clone. V is TRBV7-6 and J is TRBJ2-1; D may be TRBD1 or TRBD2 (5 bases each). This CDR3 has 15 residues. Germline lookup yields CDR1 SGHVS and CDR2 FNYEAQ. CDR3 in DNA: TGTGTCAGCAGCGCCGAGGGGACGTTCTACAATGAGCAGTTCTTC. Protein: CVSSAEGTFYNEQFF.

This clonotype was counted only a few times. The CDR3: CASSLATSGNEQFF. For the CDR3, the DNA is TGCGCCAGCAGCCTAGCGACGTCTGGCAATGAGCAGTTCTTC. The chain couples TRBV4-1 to TRBJ2-1; D is perhaps TRBD2 (5 bases). V was shortened by 4 bases and J by 6 bases, with 13 bases between the two germline ends. The CDR3 sequence is 14 residues long. The germline V gene has CDR1 MGHRA and CDR2 YSYEKL.

The genes are TRBV15 and TRBJ2-5, with D maybe TRBD2 (7 bases). The germline V and J ends were trimmed by 0 bases and 5 bases, with 16 bases remaining between them. This CDR3 spans 16 amino acids. Per germline, CDR1 LNHNV and CDR2 YYDKDF (reference sequence). DNA for the CDR3: TGTGCCACCAGCAGAGATGGACTAGGGGGAGCGGAGACCCAGTACTTC. Its translation is CATSRDGLGGAETQYF.

As to this clonotype: No conserved phenylalanine or tryptophan ends this CDR3, so it is likely a read error. The chain combines TRBV7-3 with TRBJ2-3; D call uncertain. The CDR3 loop spans 15 amino acids. Germline assignment: CDR1 SGHTA and CDR2 FQGTGA. Trimming removed 4 bases from V and 0 bases from J, with 11 bases in between. CDR3 in amino acids: CASSWFYSSTDTQYL. As DNA, the CDR3 is TGTGCCAGCAGCTGGTTTTACAGCAGCACAGATACGCAGTATTTG.

The chain carries TRBV15 and TRBJ1-2; D is ambiguous. This CDR3 region has 15 residues. Trimming removed 0 bases at V and 6 bases at J, with 14 bases between. From germline, CDR1 is LNHNV and CDR2 YYDKDF (reference sequence). CDR3 DNA sequence: TGTGCCACCAGCAGAGAGGAGGGAAGTTGGAATGGCTACACCTTC. Its protein product is CATSREEGSWNGYTF. Variable domain in full (rest from reference TRBV15 and TRBJ1-2): DAMVIQNPRYQVTQFGKPVTLSCSQTLNHNVMYWYQQKSSQAPKLLFHYYDKDFNNEADTPDNFQSRRPNTSFCFLDIRSPGLGDTAMYLCATSREEGSWNGYTFGSGTRLTVV.

This clonotype was seen a few times. The chain carries TRBV4-1 and TRBJ1-2; perhaps TRBD1 as D (5 bases). Germline values: CDR1 MGHRA, CDR2 YSYEKL. CDR3 size: 15 residues. The V end lost 6 bases, the J end lost 4 bases, and 18 bases lay between the germline ends. CDR3 loop: CASSFRAGMAYGYTF. The CDR3 DNA reads as TGCGCCAGCAGTTTCCGAGCAGGGATGGCCTATGGCTACACCTTC.

The chain employs TRBV19 and TRBJ1-1; 7 bases are shared with TRBD1. In germline, CDR1 is LNHDA, CDR2 SQIVND (reference sequence). V gave up 6 bases and J gave up 8 bases; unmatched junction bases: 6. This CDR3 contains 12 residues. This chain's CDR3 is CASRTGAGEAFF. CDR3 sequence (DNA): TGTGCCAGTAGAACAGGGGCGGGGGAAGCTTTCTTT.

This sequence joins TRBV28 and TRBJ1-1; D not resolved. The CDR3 runs to 16 residues. The germline V and J ends were trimmed by 0 bases and 0 bases, with 11 bases remaining between them. Per germline, CDR1 MDHEN and CDR2 SYDVKM. The CDR3 spells CASSLWFIYMNTEAFF. For the CDR3, the DNA is TGTGCCAGCAGTTTATGGTTTATCTACATGAACACTGAAGCTTTCTTT.

This chain uses TRBV29-1 with TRBJ1-1; a weak D match, TRBD1 (5 bases). CDR1 SQVTM and CDR2 ANQGSEA come from the germline V gene. The CDR3 is made up of 13 amino acids. The V gene lost 6 bases and the J gene lost 5 bases, with 16 bases spanning the gap. The CDR3 loop reads CSVYRGEGTEAFF. The CDR3 region has the DNA TGCAGCGTCTACCGGGGCGAGGGAACTGAAGCTTTCTTT. Full variable domain (outside the CDR3, taken from reference TRBV29-1 and TRBJ1-1): SAVISQKPSRDICQRGTSLTIQCQVDSQVTMMFWYRQQPGQSLTLIATANQGSEATYESGFVIDKFPISRPNLTFSTLTVSNMSPEDSSIYLCSVYRGEGTEAFFGQGTRLTVV.

The rearrangement uses TRBV24-1 and TRBJ1-2, with D uncertain. Germline V gene lookup returns CDR1 KGHDR and CDR2 SFDVKD. The CDR3 has 13 residues. V was shortened by 3 bases and J by 4 bases, with 8 bases between the two germline ends. The CDR3 region has the DNA TGTGCCACCAGTGATACCCCAGCCTATGGCTACACCTTC. Its translation: CATSDTPAYGYTF.

This sequence joins TRBV5-1 and TRBJ2-1, with 7 bases fitting TRBD1. The ends lost 2 bases at V and 7 bases at J; junction bases unmatched: 6. This CDR3 is built from 14 residues. Germline V gene sequence: CDR1 SGHRS, CDR2 YFSETQ. CDR3 region: CASSFEGALNEQFF. The DNA for the CDR3 is TGCGCCAGCAGCTTCGAGGGGGCCTTGAATGAGCAGTTCTTC.

This clonotype was seen ten or more times. The chain combines TRBV10-3 with TRBJ1-1; D not resolved. CDR1 ENHRY and CDR2 SYGVKD come from the germline V gene. The CDR3 extends over 13 amino acids. Trimming shortened V by 3 bases and J by 0 bases, and 5 bases separated the two germline ends. The CDR3 reads CAISEGVNTEAFF. CDR3 coding DNA: TGTGCCATCAGTGAAGGAGTGAACACTGAAGCTTTCTTT.

The V gene is TRBV4-1, the J gene TRBJ2-2; the D gene is possibly TRBD2 (7 bases). The CDR3 spans 16 residues. V was trimmed by 4 bases and J by 5 bases, leaving 17 bases between them. CDR1 and CDR2 (germline): MGHRA, YSYEKL. CDR3 DNA: TGCGCCAGCAGCCTCCGGACAGACGGGAGGACCGGGGAGCTGTTTTTT. It is translated as CASSLRTDGRTGELFF.

In this sample, this clonotype turned up a few times. The chain has TRBV29-1 and TRBJ2-1; TRBD2 matches at 14 bases. The CDR3 totals 15 residues. The ends lost 7 bases at V and 6 bases at J; junction bases unmatched: 8. Per the germline V gene, CDR1 is SQVTM and CDR2 is ANQGSEA. The CDR3 DNA is TGCAGCGACCGTTCGACTAGCGGGGGGGCCAATGAGCAGTTCTTC. Amino acid sequence: CSDRSTSGGANEQFF.